Shown below are 11 T cell receptor beta chains from a single sample sequenced in a study of beta chain features in type 1 diabetes. Their target antigens are unknown. The authors reverse transcribed all of the isolated RNA, so sequencing captured expressed TCRB transcripts. Measured with immunoSEQ multiplex PCR; TCRdb has only the in-frame clones, and not every one. The sample includes about 150,000 clones, 7.5% to 8.5% of them seen just once. General observations from the study: Shortening that was moderate but significant affected the TCRB CDR3s of Type 1 diabetes patients in all four CD4+ subsets.

Sequenced input: central memory CD4+ T cells from blood. These receptors all stem from a man younger than 35 with type 1 diabetes.

J is TRBJ1-1 and V is TRBV5-4; weak D call: TRBD1 (6 bases). CDR3 length: 13 amino acids. Trimming stripped 1 base from V and 6 bases from J, with 10 bases between. Germline lookup yields CDR1 SGHNT and CDR2 YYREEE (reference sequence). The CDR3: CASSLQGSPEAFF. The CDR3 DNA reads TGTGCCAGCAGCTTGCAGGGGAGCCCTGAAGCTTTCTTT.

This clone was recorded a few times. This chain uses TRBV4-2 with TRBJ1-1; D gene uncertain. The CDR3 has 15 amino acids. V was cut by 0 bases and J by 1 base, with 9 bases left in between. Germline values: CDR1 LGHNA, CDR2 YNFKEQ. CDR3 sequence (DNA): TGTGCCAGCAGCCAAGAGGAGAAATCGAACACTGAAGCTTTCTTT. Translating gives CASSQEEKSNTEAFF.

For the CDR3, the DNA is TGCGCCAGCAGCCTCGGCGGGCCCAGCACAAATTCACCCCTCCACTTT. Protein product: CASSLGGPSTNSPLHF. The chain couples TRBV4-3 to TRBJ1-6; D uncertain. V lost 4 bases and J 7 bases, leaving 17 bases between the germline ends. The germline V gene has CDR1 LGHNA and CDR2 YSLEER. This CDR3 has 16 amino acids.

This clone was recorded a few times. The genes are TRBV10-2 and TRBJ2-7, with 9 bases lining up with TRBD2. The CDR3 consists of 15 residues. Germline lookup yields CDR1 WSHSY and CDR2 SAAADI. V lost 6 bases to trimming and J lost 5 bases; unmatched junction nucleotides: 11. The CDR3 sequence: CASSGWASGKDEQYF. The CDR3 nucleotides are TGCGCCAGCAGCGGGTGGGCTAGCGGGAAGGACGAGCAGTACTTC.

In its sample, this clone was seen a few times. The chain carries TRBV7-9 and TRBJ2-3, with TRBD2 identical over 13 bases. CDR3 length: 16 amino acids. Germline assignment: CDR1 SEHNR and CDR2 FQNEAQ (reference sequence). Trimming at V came to 5 bases and at J to 1 base, leaving 3 bases not matched to a gene. The CDR3 DNA is TGTGCCAGCAGCCTAGGACTAGCGGGAGGCACAGATACGCAGTATTTT. As protein: CASSLGLAGGTDTQYF. Complete variable domain (other parts from reference TRBV7-9 and TRBJ2-3): DTGVSQNPRHKITKRGQNVTFRCDPISEHNRLYWYRQTLGQGPEFLTYFQNEAQLEKSRLLSDRFSAERPKGSFSTLEIQRTEQGDSAMYLCASSLGLAGGTDTQYFGPGTRLTVL.

This clone occurred a few times. The rearrangement joins TRBV18 to TRBJ2-7; possible D gene TRBD2, 6 bases. Germline V CDR1 and CDR2: KGHSH, LQKENI. The CDR3 is made up of 13 amino acids. V was cut by 6 bases and J by 0 bases, with 9 bases left in between. As DNA, the CDR3 is TGTGCCAGCTCTCCGGACTACTCCTACGAGCAGTACTTC. It translates to CASSPDYSYEQYF.

The rearrangement links TRBV5-1 to TRBJ1-1; a weak D match, TRBD1 (6 bases). V was cut by 4 bases and J by 1 base, with 14 bases left in between. CDR1 and CDR2 from the germline V gene are SGHRS and YFSETQ. There are 15 residues in the CDR3. Written as DNA, the CDR3 is TGCGCCAGCAGCGGTAAGGGACACCCGAACACTGAAGCTTTCTTT. This gives the protein CASSGKGHPNTEAFF.

The chain uses TRBV11-2 and TRBJ2-1; 9 bases are a match to TRBD2. The germline V gene has CDR1 SGHAT and CDR2 FQNNGV. CDR3 length: 14 residues. The V segment lost 3 bases and the J segment 10 bases; nucleotides outside the gene matches: 7. CDR3 DNA: TGTGCCAGCAGCTTTATAGCGGGGGCGGGGGAGCAGTTCTTC. This translates into CASSFIAGAGEQFF.

This sequence joins TRBV6-6 and TRBJ2-7; a weak D match, TRBD1 (5 bases). The CDR3 has 14 residues. In germline, CDR1 is MNHNY, CDR2 SVGAGI (reference sequence). V was trimmed by 8 bases and J by 0 bases, leaving 14 bases between them. The CDR3 DNA reads TGTGCCAGCCGATGGGGCGGACCCTCCTACGAGCAGTACTTC. Translated, it gives CASRWGGPSYEQYF.

This clone was seen a few times. The V gene is TRBV2, the J gene TRBJ1-5; a possible D gene is TRBD1 (6 bases). The germline V gene encodes CDR1 SNHLY and CDR2 FYNNEI. Trimming took 5 bases from V and 6 from J, leaving 11 bases between them. The length of the CDR3 is 13 residues. The CDR3, as DNA: TGTGCCAGCAGTCTGGGGGCGGCTCAGCCCCAGCATTTT. Its translation is CASSLGAAQPQHF.

CDR3 region: CASRRFNQPQHF. In nucleotides, the CDR3 is TGTGCCAGCAGGAGGTTCAATCAGCCCCAGCATTTT. The chain combines TRBV2 with TRBJ1-5, with D unclear. CDR3 length equals 12 residues. The V and J ends lost 6 bases and 3 bases respectively, with 6 bases between them. Germline loops: CDR1 SNHLY, CDR2 FYNNEI.